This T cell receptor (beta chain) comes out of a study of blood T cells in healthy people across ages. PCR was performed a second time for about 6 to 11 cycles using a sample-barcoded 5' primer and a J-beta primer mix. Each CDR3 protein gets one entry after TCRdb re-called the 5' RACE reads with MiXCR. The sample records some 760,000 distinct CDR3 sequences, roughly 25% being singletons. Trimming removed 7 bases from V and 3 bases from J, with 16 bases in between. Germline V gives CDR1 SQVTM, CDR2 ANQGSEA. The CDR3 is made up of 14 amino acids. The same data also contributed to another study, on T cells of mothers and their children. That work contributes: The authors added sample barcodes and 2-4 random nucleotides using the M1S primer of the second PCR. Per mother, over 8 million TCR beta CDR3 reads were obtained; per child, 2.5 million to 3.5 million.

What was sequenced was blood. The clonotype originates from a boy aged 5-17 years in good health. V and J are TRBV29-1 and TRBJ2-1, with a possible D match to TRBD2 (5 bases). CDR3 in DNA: TGCAGCGCCTCTAGCTTATACAGCTACAATGAGCAGTTCTTC. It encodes CSASSLYSYNEQFF.